Listed below are T cell receptor beta chains from one sample, sequenced in a study of T-cell memory formation after mild COVID-19. TCRdb re-analysed the 5' RACE reads in MiXCR, keeping a single row per CDR3 protein. The sample records 400,000 or so distinct CDR3 sequences, roughly 20% being singletons. The source material was PBMCs or a T cell subset sorted from them (not recorded which). Every receptor here comes from an adult woman who had mild COVID-19 (a few samples of this study predate the infection). Cell type and time point are not known. CDR3s include the opening cysteine and the closing phenylalanine or tryptophan. The D gene is left open where the match is weak. Clone size appears in some rows only: once, few, many, or a class for an expanded clone.

V gene	clone size	D gene	J gene	CDR3 DNA	CDR3 protein
TRBV21-1	NA	NA	TRBJ2-7	TGTGCCAGCAGCAAAGTTGGACAGCGCTCCTACGAGCAGTACTTC	CASSKVGQRSYEQYF
TRBV18	many	NA	TRBJ2-2	TGTGCCAGCTCATACGACAGGAACACCGGGGAGCTGTTTTTT	CASSYDRNTGELFF
TRBV20-1	few	NA	TRBJ2-5	TGCAGTGCTAGAGATATATCTAGTGGAGGGACCCAGTACTTC	CSARDISSGGTQYF
TRBV2	NA	NA	TRBJ1-2	TGTGCCCAACCTGGTGGAAGGTTGGGGAACTATGGCTACACCTTC	CAQPGGRLGNYGYTF
TRBV30	few	NA	TRBJ2-5	TGTGCCTGGAGTTCCCAAGAGACCCAGTACTTC	CAWSSQETQYF
TRBV15	NA	NA	TRBJ1-1	TGTGCCACCAGCCCCGAGGTTCGGGGGAACACTGAAGCTTTCTTT	CATSPEVRGNTEAFF
TRBV6-6	few	NA	TRBJ2-7	TGTGCCAGTCAACAAGGGATGCCCAACGAGCAGTACTTC	CASQQGMPNEQYF
TRBV4-2	many	NA	TRBJ1-1	TGTGCCAGCAGCCCTCAGGTGAACACTGAAGCTTTCTTT	CASSPQVNTEAFF
TRBV6-4	few	NA	TRBJ2-7	TGTGCCAGCAGTGGGGAGCGGTGCCCCTCCTACGAGCAGTACTTC	CASSGERCPSYEQYF
TRBV5-6	NA	NA	TRBJ1-2	TGTGCCAGCAGCTCAGGGTCGGTGGTCTATGGCTACACCTTC	CASSSGSVVYGYTF
TRBV7-2	NA	NA	TRBJ2-1	TGTGCCAGCAGCACCTTTCAGGAGCAGTTCTTC	CASSTFQEQFF
TRBV14	once	NA	TRBJ1-2	TGTGCCAGCAGCTCTGCCACCCCCCTAGGGTACTATGGCTACACCTTC	CASSSATPLGYYGYTF
TRBV7-8	NA	TRBD2	TRBJ2-1	TGTGCCAGCAGCTTCTATGCGGGGGATCCTGAGCAGTTCTTC	CASSFYAGDPEQFF
TRBV12-3/TRBV12-4	NA	TRBD1	TRBJ1-5	TGTGCCAGCGGGACAGGGTACGAAAATCAGCCCCAGCATTTT	CASGTGYENQPQHF
TRBV15	NA	TRBD1	TRBJ2-3	TGTGCCACCAGCTGGACCGGGACAGGGGGGACAGATACGCAGTATTTT	CATSWTGTGGTDTQYF
TRBV30	NA	NA	TRBJ2-5	TGTGCCTGGAGTGTACGGGATAGATGGGAGACCCAGTACTTC	CAWSVRDRWETQYF
TRBV10-3	NA	NA	TRBJ2-7	TGTGCCATCAGTGAAGGCAGGGAGGCCTACGAGCAGTACTTC	CAISEGREAYEQYF
TRBV9	few	NA	TRBJ1-1	TGTGCCAGCAGCGTAGAAGCAGGGGATTACACTGAAGCTTTCTTT	CASSVEAGDYTEAFF
TRBV4-3	few	NA	TRBJ1-2	TGCGCCAGCAGTCGAGGTGCTGACTATGGCTACACCTTC	CASSRGADYGYTF
TRBV2	NA	NA	TRBJ2-7	TGTGCCAGCAGTGGAGGGACGGCGGCCTACGAGCAGTACTTC	CASSGGTAAYEQYF
TRBV19	NA	TRBD1	TRBJ1-1	TGTGCCAGTAGGGGAGCGGCAGGGGGCCTGGGAGCTTTCTTT	CASRGAAGGLGAFF
TRBV4-2	few	NA	TRBJ1-1	TGTGCCAGCAGCCAGAACCTCGGGGCTGAAGCTTTCTTT	CASSQNLGAEAFF
TRBV28	few	NA	TRBJ1-3	TGTGCCAGCAGGGCGCGAGGAAACACCATATATTTT	CASRARGNTIYF
TRBV7-9	many	TRBD1	TRBJ1-4	TGTGCCAGCACCCTCGAGGGGGGACAGGGGACTGAAAAACTGTTTTTT	CASTLEGGQGTEKLFF
TRBV6-5	NA	TRBD1	TRBJ1-1	TGTGCCGTAATGCCATCCGGGACAGGGAACACTGAAGCTTTCTTT	CAVMPSGTGNTEAFF
TRBV27	NA	NA	TRBJ2-1	TGTGCCAGCAGTTTACGAGGTTGGGGCTACAATGAGCAGTTCTTC	CASSLRGWGYNEQFF
TRBV6-7	few	NA	TRBJ2-3	TGTGCCAGCAACCCCCGGGGGACTCCCGACACAGATACGCAGTATTTT	CASNPRGTPDTDTQYF
TRBV5-6	NA	NA	TRBJ1-6	TGTGCCAGCAGCCTCCGGGATAATAATTCACCCCTCCACTTT	CASSLRDNNSPLHF
TRBV7-2	once	TRBD1	TRBJ1-2	TGTGCCAGCAGCACTCCCGGGACAGGGGTTGATGGCTACACCTTC	CASSTPGTGVDGYTF
TRBV9	NA	NA	TRBJ2-2	TGTGCCAGCAGCGTCCTGCCGGACGGGGAGCTGTTTTTT	CASSVLPDGELFF
TRBV12-3/TRBV12-4	few	NA	TRBJ2-7	TGTGCCAGCAGCAAACTCCGGGCCGGGCAGTACTTC	CASSKLRAGQYF